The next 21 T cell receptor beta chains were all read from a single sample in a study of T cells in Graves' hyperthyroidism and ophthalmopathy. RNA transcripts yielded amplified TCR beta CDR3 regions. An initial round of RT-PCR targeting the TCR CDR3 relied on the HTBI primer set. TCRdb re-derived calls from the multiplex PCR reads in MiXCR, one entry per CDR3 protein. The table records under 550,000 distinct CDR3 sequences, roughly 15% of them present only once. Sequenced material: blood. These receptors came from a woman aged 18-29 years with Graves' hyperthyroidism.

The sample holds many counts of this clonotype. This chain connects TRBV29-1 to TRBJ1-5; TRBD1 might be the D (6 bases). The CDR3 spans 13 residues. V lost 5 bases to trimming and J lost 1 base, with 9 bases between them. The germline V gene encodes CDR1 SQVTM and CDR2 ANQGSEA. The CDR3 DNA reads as TGCAGCGTTCAACAGGGCAGCAATCAGCCCCAGCATTTT. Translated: CSVQQGSNQPQHF.

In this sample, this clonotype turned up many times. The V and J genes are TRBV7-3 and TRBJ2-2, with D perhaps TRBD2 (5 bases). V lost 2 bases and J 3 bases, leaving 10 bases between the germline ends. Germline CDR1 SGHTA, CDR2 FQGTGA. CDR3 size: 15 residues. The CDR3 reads CASSLAGTDTGELFF. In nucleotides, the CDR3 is TGTGCCAGCAGCTTAGCGGGTACGGACACCGGGGAGCTGTTTTTT.

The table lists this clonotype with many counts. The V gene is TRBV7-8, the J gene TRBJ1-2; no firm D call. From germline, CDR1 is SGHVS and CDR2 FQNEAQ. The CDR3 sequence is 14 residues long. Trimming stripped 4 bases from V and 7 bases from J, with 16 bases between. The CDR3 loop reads CASSSRSRSGGYTF. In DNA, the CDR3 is TGTGCCAGCAGCTCGCGAAGTAGGTCAGGTGGCTACACCTTC.

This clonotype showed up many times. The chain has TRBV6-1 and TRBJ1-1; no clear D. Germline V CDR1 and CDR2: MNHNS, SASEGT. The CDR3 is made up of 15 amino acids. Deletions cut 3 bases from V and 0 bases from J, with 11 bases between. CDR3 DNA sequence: TGTGCCAGCAGTGAGTCAGGTCCCTTGAACACTGAAGCTTTCTTT. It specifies CASSESGPLNTEAFF.

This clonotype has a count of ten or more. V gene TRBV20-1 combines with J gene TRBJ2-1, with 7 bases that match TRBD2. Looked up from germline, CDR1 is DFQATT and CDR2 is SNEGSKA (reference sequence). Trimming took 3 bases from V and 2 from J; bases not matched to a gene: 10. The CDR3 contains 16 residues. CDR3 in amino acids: CSARLRTGGPYNEQFF. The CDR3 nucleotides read TGCAGTGCTAGGCTGAGGACGGGAGGACCCTACAATGAGCAGTTCTTC.

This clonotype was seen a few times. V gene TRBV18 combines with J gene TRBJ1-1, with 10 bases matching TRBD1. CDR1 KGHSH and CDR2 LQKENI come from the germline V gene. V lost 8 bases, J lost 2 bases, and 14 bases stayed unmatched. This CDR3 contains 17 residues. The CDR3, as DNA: TGTGCCAGCACTACTATTTGGACAGGGGGGATAAACACTGAAGCTTTCTTT. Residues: CASTTIWTGGINTEAFF.

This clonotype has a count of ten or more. DNA of the CDR3: TGCGCCAGCAGCTTGTCAGGGGACACCGGGGAGCTGTTTTTT. Translation: CASSLSGDTGELFF. The chain joins TRBV5-1 to TRBJ2-2; maybe TRBD1 (6 bases). CDR1 and CDR2 from the germline V gene are SGHRS and YFSETQ. This CDR3 spans 14 amino acids. The V end was cut by 1 base, the J end by 3 bases, with 7 bases between.

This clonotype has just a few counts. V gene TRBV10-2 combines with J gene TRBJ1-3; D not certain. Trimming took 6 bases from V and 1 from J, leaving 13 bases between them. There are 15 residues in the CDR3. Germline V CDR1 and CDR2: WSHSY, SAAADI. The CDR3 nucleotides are TGCGCCAGCAGGGACCACTCAATGTCTGGAAACACCATATATTTT. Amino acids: CASRDHSMSGNTIYF.

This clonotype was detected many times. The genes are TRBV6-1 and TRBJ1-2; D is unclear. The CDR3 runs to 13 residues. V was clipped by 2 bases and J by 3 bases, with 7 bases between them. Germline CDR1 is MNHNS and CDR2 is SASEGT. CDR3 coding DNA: TGTGCCAGCAGTGAAAATGGAGACTATGGCTACACCTTC. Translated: CASSENGDYGYTF.

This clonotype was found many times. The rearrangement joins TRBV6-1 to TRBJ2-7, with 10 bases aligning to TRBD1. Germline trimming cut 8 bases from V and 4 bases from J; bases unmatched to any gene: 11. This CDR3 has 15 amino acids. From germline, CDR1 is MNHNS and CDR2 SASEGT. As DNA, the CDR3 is TGTGCCAGCGCAATACTACCGGGACAGGGGTACGAGCAGTACTTC. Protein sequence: CASAILPGQGYEQYF.

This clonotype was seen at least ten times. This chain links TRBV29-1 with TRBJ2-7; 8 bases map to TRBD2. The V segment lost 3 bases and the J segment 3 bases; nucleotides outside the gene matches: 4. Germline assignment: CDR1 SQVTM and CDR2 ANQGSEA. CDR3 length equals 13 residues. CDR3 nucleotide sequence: TGCAGCGTTGATTCTCGGGGGGGCTACGAGCAGTACTTC. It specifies CSVDSRGGYEQYF.

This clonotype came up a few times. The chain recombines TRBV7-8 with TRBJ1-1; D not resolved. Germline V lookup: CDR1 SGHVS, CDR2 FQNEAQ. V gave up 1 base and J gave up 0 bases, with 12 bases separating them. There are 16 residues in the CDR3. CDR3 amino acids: CASSLVSGFMNTEAFF. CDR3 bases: TGTGCCAGCAGCTTAGTATCGGGTTTCATGAACACTGAAGCTTTCTTT.

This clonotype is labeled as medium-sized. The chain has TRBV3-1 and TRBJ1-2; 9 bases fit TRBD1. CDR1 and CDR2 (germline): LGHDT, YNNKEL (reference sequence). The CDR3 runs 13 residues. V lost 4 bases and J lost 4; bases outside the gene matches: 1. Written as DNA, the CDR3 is TGTGCCAGCAGCCCGGACAGGGGCTATGGCTACACCTTC. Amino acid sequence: CASSPDRGYGYTF.

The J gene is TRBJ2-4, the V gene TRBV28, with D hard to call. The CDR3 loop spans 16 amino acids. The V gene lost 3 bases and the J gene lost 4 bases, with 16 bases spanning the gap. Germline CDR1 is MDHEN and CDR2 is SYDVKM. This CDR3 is CASSFGLLVRKNIQYF. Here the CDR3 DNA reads TGTGCCAGCAGTTTCGGTCTGCTAGTAAGGAAAAACATTCAGTACTTC. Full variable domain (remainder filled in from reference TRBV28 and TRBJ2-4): DVKVTQSSRYLVKRTGEKVFLECVQDMDHENMFWYRQDPGLGLRLIYFSYDVKMKEKGDIPEGYSVSREKKERFSLILESASTNQTSMYLCASSFGLLVRKNIQYFGAGTRLSVL.

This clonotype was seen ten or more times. CDR3 residues: CVIASGNEQFF. In DNA form, the CDR3 reads TGTGTAATAGCCTCAGGCAATGAGCAGTTCTTC. The chain combines TRBV28 with TRBJ2-1; D gene unclear. Germline values: CDR1 MDHEN, CDR2 SYDVKM. The CDR3 contains 11 residues.

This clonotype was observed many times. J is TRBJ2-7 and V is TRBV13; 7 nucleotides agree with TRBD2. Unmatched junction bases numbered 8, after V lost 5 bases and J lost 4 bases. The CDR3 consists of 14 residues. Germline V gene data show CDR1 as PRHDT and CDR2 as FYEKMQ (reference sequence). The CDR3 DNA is TGTGCCAGCAGCGCAAGGGACTACCGATACGAGCAGTACTTC. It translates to CASSARDYRYEQYF.

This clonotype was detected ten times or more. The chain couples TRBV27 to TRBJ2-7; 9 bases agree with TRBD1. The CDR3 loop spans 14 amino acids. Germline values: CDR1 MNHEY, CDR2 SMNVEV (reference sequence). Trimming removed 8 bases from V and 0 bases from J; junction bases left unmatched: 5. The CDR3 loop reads CASRGQGISYEQYF. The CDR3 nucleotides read TGTGCCAGCCGCGGACAGGGGATCTCCTACGAGCAGTACTTC.

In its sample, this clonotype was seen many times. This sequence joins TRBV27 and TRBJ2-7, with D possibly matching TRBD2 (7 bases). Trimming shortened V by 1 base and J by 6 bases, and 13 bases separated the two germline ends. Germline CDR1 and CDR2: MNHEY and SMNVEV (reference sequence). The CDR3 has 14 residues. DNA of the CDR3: TGTGCCAGCAGTTTATACCCGGGGGGCCTCGAGCAGTACTTC. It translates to CASSLYPGGLEQYF.

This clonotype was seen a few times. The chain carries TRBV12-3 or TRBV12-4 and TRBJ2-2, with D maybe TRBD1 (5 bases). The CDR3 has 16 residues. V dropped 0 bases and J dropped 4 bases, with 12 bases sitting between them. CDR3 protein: CASSLAKGHSTGELFF. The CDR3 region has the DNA TGTGCCAGCAGTTTAGCGAAGGGGCACTCCACCGGGGAGCTGTTTTTT.

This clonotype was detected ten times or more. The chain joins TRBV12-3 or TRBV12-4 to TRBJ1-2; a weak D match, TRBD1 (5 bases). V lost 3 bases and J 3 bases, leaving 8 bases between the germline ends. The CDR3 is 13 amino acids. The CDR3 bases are TGTGCCAGCAGTTTCGACAGAGACTATGGCTACACCTTC. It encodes CASSFDRDYGYTF.

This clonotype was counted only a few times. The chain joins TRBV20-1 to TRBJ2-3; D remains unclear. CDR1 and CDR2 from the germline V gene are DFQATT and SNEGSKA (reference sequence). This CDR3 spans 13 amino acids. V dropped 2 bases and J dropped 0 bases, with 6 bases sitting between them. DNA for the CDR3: TGCAGTGCTAGACGACCGAGCACAGATACGCAGTATTTT. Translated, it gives CSARRPSTDTQYF.